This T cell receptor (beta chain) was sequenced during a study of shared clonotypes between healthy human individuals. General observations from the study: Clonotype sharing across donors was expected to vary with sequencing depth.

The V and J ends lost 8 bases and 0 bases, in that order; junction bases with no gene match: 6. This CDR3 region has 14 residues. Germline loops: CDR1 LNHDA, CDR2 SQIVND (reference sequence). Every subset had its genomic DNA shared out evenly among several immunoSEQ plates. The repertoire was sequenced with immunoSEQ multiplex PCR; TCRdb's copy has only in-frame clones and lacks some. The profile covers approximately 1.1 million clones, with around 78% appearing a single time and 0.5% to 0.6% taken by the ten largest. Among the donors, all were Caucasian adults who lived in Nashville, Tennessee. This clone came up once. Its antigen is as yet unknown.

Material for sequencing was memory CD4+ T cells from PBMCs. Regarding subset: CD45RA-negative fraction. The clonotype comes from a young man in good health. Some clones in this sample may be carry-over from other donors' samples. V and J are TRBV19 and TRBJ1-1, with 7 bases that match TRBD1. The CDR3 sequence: CASGTDRMNTEAFF. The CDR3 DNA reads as TGTGCCAGTGGGACGGACAGGATGAACACTGAAGCTTTCTTT.